The 32 T cell receptor beta chains given below trace back to one sample, sequenced in a study of T cells in localized non-small cell lung cancer. This table comes from immunoSEQ multiplex PCR, and its TCRdb copy is limited to in-frame clones, with some not included. The data show about 53,000 clones, 80% to 85% seen once. Material: peripheral blood mononuclear cells, obtained before any cancer treatment. The receptor set was obtained from a man aged 40 to 69 with stage III lung adenocarcinoma.

This chain joins TRBV23-1 and TRBJ2-1; weak D call: TRBD2 (6 bases). TRBV23-1 is annotated as an ORF whose role is uncertain. The CDR3 totals 13 residues. V shed 5 bases and J shed 8 bases, with 13 bases lying between them. The chain's CDR3 is CASSSTSKYEQFF. The CDR3, as DNA: TGCGCCAGCAGTTCGACTAGTAAGTATGAGCAGTTCTTC.

The chain joins TRBV18 to TRBJ2-5; 15 bases map to TRBD2. The CDR3 consists of 16 residues. Trimming cost V 3 bases and J 4 bases; bases outside gene matches: 3. Germline V gene lookup returns CDR1 KGHSH and CDR2 LQKENI. The CDR3 here is CASSPPGLAGGETQYF. DNA of the CDR3: TGTGCCAGCTCACCTCCGGGACTAGCGGGAGGAGAGACCCAGTACTTC.

The rearrangement uses TRBV18 and TRBJ2-7; D is perhaps TRBD1 or TRBD2 (6 bases each). The CDR3 loop spans 14 amino acids. Germline V gives CDR1 KGHSH, CDR2 LQKENI. V lost 4 bases and J 4 bases, leaving 14 bases between the germline ends. The CDR3 nucleotides are TGTGCCAGCTCACTGGAAGGGGGGCCTTACGAGCAGTACTTC. It specifies CASSLEGGPYEQYF.

The chain has TRBV5-1 and TRBJ1-2, with 7 bases lining up with TRBD1. The CDR3 is 15 amino acids. Germline CDR1 is SGHRS and CDR2 is YFSETQ. Unmatched junction bases numbered 5, after V lost 0 bases and J lost 3 bases. CDR3 region: CASSLGGQSDYGYTF. CDR3 in DNA: TGCGCCAGCAGCTTGGGGGGACAGTCGGACTATGGCTACACCTTC.

V and J are TRBV5-1 and TRBJ2-1, with TRBD2 matching 7 bases. Germline V gene lookup returns CDR1 SGHRS and CDR2 YFSETQ. The CDR3 is 17 residues long. Trimming removed 1 base from V and 1 base from J; junction bases left unmatched: 8. The CDR3 loop is CASSLREAVESYNEQFF. The DNA for the CDR3 is TGCGCCAGCAGCTTGCGGGAGGCCGTGGAGTCCTACAATGAGCAGTTCTTC.

The chain uses TRBV15 and TRBJ1-6; a weak D match, TRBD1 (6 bases). The CDR3 extends over 14 amino acids. From germline, CDR1 is LNHNV and CDR2 YYDKDF (reference sequence). The V end was cut by 6 bases, the J end by 10 bases, with 16 bases between. CDR3 DNA: TGTGCCACCAGGGTGAACAGGGAGGGCTCACCCCTCCACTTT. Translating gives CATRVNREGSPLHF.

The chain uses TRBV9 and TRBJ2-2; no clear D gene. V lost 2 bases, J lost 2 bases, and 10 bases lay in between. The germline CDR1 and CDR2 sequences are SGDLS and YYNGEE. This CDR3 has 15 amino acids. CDR3 region: CASSVEVVNTGELFF. DNA of the CDR3: TGTGCCAGCAGCGTTGAGGTGGTTAACACCGGGGAGCTGTTTTTT.

The chain carries TRBV4-1 and TRBJ1-1; no clear D gene. Trimming left V 1 base short and J 7 bases short, with 22 bases between. The CDR3 runs to 17 residues. Germline CDR1 and CDR2: MGHRA and YSYEKL. CDR3: CASSQGSRMSGLGEAFF. CDR3 sequence (DNA): TGCGCCAGCAGCCAAGGATCCAGGATGTCGGGGTTGGGTGAAGCTTTCTTT.

This clone was observed a few times. The chain combines TRBV7-2 with TRBJ1-3; the match to TRBD1 covers 10 bases. CDR1 is SGHTA and CDR2 is FQGNSA in the germline V gene. This CDR3 contains 15 residues. Trimming at V came to 6 bases and at J to 3 bases, leaving 5 bases not matched to a gene. CDR3 loop: CASRSDRGLGNTIYF. The CDR3 region has the DNA TGTGCCAGCAGATCAGACAGGGGGCTTGGAAACACCATATATTTT.

The CDR3 loop reads CASSQDAGTDWETQYF. CDR3 nucleotide sequence: TGTGCCAGCAGCCAAGATGCCGGGACCGATTGGGAGACCCAGTACTTC. The J gene is TRBJ2-5, the V gene TRBV14; D tentatively fits TRBD1 or TRBD2 (5 bases each). The V gene lost 0 bases and the J gene lost 5 bases, with 16 bases spanning the gap. The CDR3 is made up of 16 amino acids. Germline CDR1 and CDR2: SGHDN and FVKESK.

The chain links TRBV5-1 to TRBJ2-7; maybe TRBD1 (6 bases). The CDR3 runs 13 residues. Trimming shortened V by 7 bases and J by 0 bases, and 11 bases separated the two germline ends. Germline CDR1 reads SGHRS; CDR2 reads YFSETQ. Here the CDR3 reads CASGTGSSYEQYF. The CDR3 DNA follows: TGCGCCAGCGGCACAGGGTCCTCCTACGAGCAGTACTTC. The full variable domain, in which reference TRBV5-1 and TRBJ2-7 provide the parts outside the CDR3, is KAGVTQTPRYLIKTRGQQVTLSCSPISGHRSVSWYQQTPGQGLQFLFEYFSETQRNKGNFPGRFSGRQFSNSRSEMNVSTLELGDSALYLCASGTGSSYEQYFGPGTRLTVT.

The chain uses TRBV9 and TRBJ1-2; a possible D gene is TRBD1 (5 bases). This CDR3 is 13 amino acids long. Germline assignment: CDR1 SGDLS and CDR2 YYNGEE. V shed 6 bases and J shed 8 bases, with 17 bases lying between them. The CDR3 DNA reads as TGTGCCAGCACAAGGGACCCCAAGGGAGGCTACACCTTC. This gives the protein CASTRDPKGGYTF. The variable domain in full, with the rest retrieved from reference TRBV9 and TRBJ1-2, is DSGVTQTPKHLITATGQRVTLRCSPRSGDLSVYWYQQSLDQGLQFLIQYYNGEERAKGNILERFSAQQFPDLHSELNLSSLELGDSALYFCASTRDPKGGYTFGSGTRLTVV.

V usage is TRBV7-2 and J usage is TRBJ2-3, with 8 bases that match TRBD1. Germline V lookup: CDR1 SGHTA, CDR2 FQGNSA. This CDR3 contains 14 residues. The J segment lost 4 bases and the V segment lost 5 bases, leaving 5 bases of the junction unmatched. The CDR3 is CASSPTGDSDTQYF. CDR3 DNA sequence: TGTGCCAGCAGCCCGACAGGGGATTCAGATACGCAGTATTTT.

This clone was recorded only once. The chain has TRBV12-5 and TRBJ2-1; 12 nucleotides align to TRBD2. Looked up from germline, CDR1 is LGHNT and CDR2 is FRNRAP. The CDR3 is 19 residues long. J gave up 2 bases and V 4 bases, and 12 bases lay outside the gene matches. The CDR3 DNA reads as TGTGCTAGTGGTTCTACTCTAGCGGGGGGGCCAGTCGCCTACAATGAGCAGTTCTTC. Amino acid sequence: CASGSTLAGGPVAYNEQFF.

This clone was seen more than once but under ten times. CDR3 amino acids: CASRREDRAYGYTF. The CDR3 DNA is TGTGCCAGCAGGAGAGAGGACAGGGCCTATGGCTACACCTTC. The chain carries TRBV5-6 and TRBJ1-2; TRBD1 aligns across 8 bases. The V gene end was trimmed by 5 bases and the J gene end by 4 bases; junction bases not matched to a gene: 7. Germline CDR1 and CDR2: SGHDT and YYEEEE. The CDR3 has 14 amino acids. Drawing the rest from reference TRBV5-6 and TRBJ1-2, the complete variable domain is DAGVTQSPTHLIKTRGQQVTLRCSPKSGHDTVSWYQQALGQGPQFIFQYYEEEERQRGNFPDRFSGHQFPNYSSELNVNALLLGDSALYLCASRREDRAYGYTFGSGTRLTVV.

This clone was counted a few times. This chain joins TRBV10-3 and TRBJ1-1; D is unclear. Trimming stripped 3 bases from V and 8 bases from J, with 7 bases between. Germline V CDR1 and CDR2: ENHRY, SYGVKD. This CDR3 region has 11 residues. The CDR3 protein is CAISERAEAFF. As DNA, the CDR3 is TGTGCCATCAGTGAACGGGCAGAAGCTTTCTTT.

This chain joins TRBV27 and TRBJ1-2; D might be TRBD1 (5 bases). CDR1 and CDR2 (germline): MNHEY, SMNVEV (reference sequence). This CDR3 is 12 amino acids long. The ends were cut back, 6 bases at V and 4 bases at J, with 9 bases in the middle. CDR3 coding DNA: TGTGCCAGCAGCGGCGGGGGCTATGGCTACACCTTC. This translates into CASSGGGYGYTF.

Only one count was recorded for this clone. The chain employs TRBV4-3 and TRBJ1-6; no definite D call. CDR1 and CDR2 (germline): LGHNA, YSLEER. V was shortened by 4 bases and J by 14 bases, with 15 bases between the two germline ends. This CDR3 has 13 residues. CDR3 in DNA: TGCGCCAGCAGCCCGGTGAAAAATAAGACCCTCCACTTT. Translating it yields CASSPVKNKTLHF.

The V and J genes are TRBV7-6 and TRBJ2-5; TRBD1 matches at 9 bases. Germline CDR1 reads SGHVS; CDR2 reads FNYEAQ. Trimming took 6 bases from V and 3 from J; bases not matched to a gene: 5. The CDR3 is 14 residues long. CDR3: CASRVGTGKETQYF. CDR3 nucleotide sequence: TGTGCCAGCAGGGTAGGGACAGGGAAAGAGACCCAGTACTTC. Full variable domain (remainder filled in from reference TRBV7-6 and TRBJ2-5): GAGVSQSPRYKVTKRGQDVALRCDPISGHVSLYWYRQALGQGPEFLTYFNYEAQQDKSGLPNDRFSAERPEGSISTLTIQRTEQRDSAMYRCASRVGTGKETQYFGPGTRLLVL.

The gene calls are TRBV11-1 and TRBJ2-1, with 9 bases lining up with TRBD2. The germline CDR1 and CDR2 sequences are SGHAT and FQDESV (reference sequence). The trim removed 1 base at V and 2 bases at J, leaving 3 bases unmatched. The CDR3 contains 16 residues. The CDR3 sequence: CASSLVRGRAYNEQFF. DNA for the CDR3: TGTGCCAGCAGCTTAGTACGCGGGAGGGCCTACAATGAGCAGTTCTTC. Combining the CDR3 with reference TRBV11-1 and TRBJ2-1 gives the whole variable domain EAEVAQSPRYKITEKSQAVAFWCDPISGHATLYWYRQILGQGPELLVQFQDESVVDDSQLPKDRFSAERLKGVDSTLKIQPAELGDSAMYLCASSLVRGRAYNEQFFGPGTRLTVL.

This chain connects TRBV13 to TRBJ1-5; D possibly corresponds to TRBD1 (5 bases). In germline, CDR1 is PRHDT, CDR2 FYEKMQ (reference sequence). This CDR3 contains 16 residues. Between the trimmed V and J ends, which lost 0 bases and 0 bases, there was a span of 9 bases. This CDR3 is CASSLGGGDSNQPQHF. The CDR3 region has the DNA TGTGCCAGCAGCTTAGGTGGGGGGGATAGCAATCAGCCCCAGCATTTT.

This chain joins TRBV2 and TRBJ1-4; 9 nucleotides agree with TRBD1. V dropped 4 bases and J dropped 8; count of bases not matched to a gene: 5. Germline V CDR1 and CDR2: SNHLY, FYNNEI. This CDR3 contains 14 residues. The CDR3 loop reads CASSAGQGGEKLFF. DNA of the CDR3: TGTGCCAGCAGTGCGGGACAGGGTGGCGAAAAACTGTTTTTT.

The chain has TRBV2 and TRBJ1-6; D is uncertain. The CDR3 length is 15 residues. Trimming removed 5 bases from V and 0 bases from J, with 8 bases in between. Germline-derived CDR1 and CDR2 are SNHLY and FYNNEI. The CDR3 protein is CASSKESSYNSPLHF. The CDR3 nucleotides are TGTGCCAGCAGTAAAGAAAGCTCCTATAATTCACCCCTCCACTTT.

This clone was recorded a few times. The chain employs TRBV15 and TRBJ1-5; D remains unclear. The CDR3 covers 16 residues. V lost 1 base, J lost 0 bases, and 10 bases lay in between. The germline V gene encodes CDR1 LNHNV and CDR2 YYDKDF (reference sequence). CDR3: CATSRAPVGSNQPQHF. In DNA, the CDR3 is TGTGCCACCAGCAGAGCCCCGGTTGGTAGCAATCAGCCCCAGCATTTT.

This chain uses TRBV28 with TRBJ2-6; no definite D call. CDR3 length: 15 residues. The germline V and J ends were trimmed by 6 bases and 0 bases, with 9 bases remaining between them. Germline V CDR1 and CDR2: MDHEN, SYDVKM. CDR3 in amino acids: CASRTDFSGANVLTF. CDR3 nucleotide sequence: TGTGCCAGCAGAACCGACTTCTCTGGGGCCAACGTCCTGACTTTC. The complete variable domain, with remaining parts taken from reference TRBV28 and TRBJ2-6, reads DVKVTQSSRYLVKRTGEKVFLECVQDMDHENMFWYRQDPGLGLRLIYFSYDVKMKEKGDIPEGYSVSREKKERFSLILESASTNQTSMYLCASRTDFSGANVLTFGAGSRLTVL.

J is TRBJ1-6 and V is TRBV6-5; D remains unclear. CDR1 and CDR2 (germline): MNHEY, SVGAGI. The CDR3 extends over 15 amino acids. Trimming cost V 2 bases and J 5 bases, with 10 bases left between them. The CDR3 loop is CASSYDGTHNSPLHF. The CDR3 nucleotides read TGTGCCAGCAGTTACGACGGAACCCATAATTCACCCCTCCACTTT.

The chain is built from TRBV7-2 and TRBJ1-1; 8 nucleotides align to TRBD1. Germline V CDR1 and CDR2: SGHTA, FQGNSA. V was pared by 5 bases and J by 5 bases, with 7 bases of the junction left unmatched. The CDR3 runs 14 residues. In DNA form, the CDR3 reads TGTGCCAGCAGCCCGGGACAGGTGGAGACTGAAGCTTTCTTT. Translation: CASSPGQVETEAFF.

This clone is a singleton in its sample. The chain is built from TRBV11-2 and TRBJ2-5; 7 bases map to TRBD1. The germline gives CDR1 SGHAT, CDR2 FQNNGV. V trimming: 5 bases; J trimming: 2 bases; junction bases outside the gene matches: 8. This CDR3 comprises 15 residues. For the CDR3, the DNA is TGTGCCAGCAGCCTGGGTGTGACAGGGCAAGAGACCCAGTACTTC. Residues: CASSLGVTGQETQYF.

The chain carries TRBV6-1 and TRBJ1-5; 8 nucleotides align to TRBD1. CDR1 MNHNS and CDR2 SASEGT come from the germline V gene. The CDR3 contains 16 residues. V dropped 4 bases and J dropped 7; count of bases not matched to a gene: 12. Written as DNA, the CDR3 is TGTGCCAGCAGTGTTAGCGGCAGGGGGCTCGGGCAGCCCCAGCATTTT. Residues: CASSVSGRGLGQPQHF.

V is TRBV7-8 and J is TRBJ1-2; 7 nucleotides line up with TRBD1. Per the germline V gene, CDR1 is SGHVS and CDR2 is FQNEAQ. With V trimmed by 4 bases and J by 4 bases, 9 bases remained unmatched. The CDR3 consists of 15 residues. In nucleotides, the CDR3 is TGTGCCAGCAGCTCAAGGGGGGACAGCAGCTATGGCTACACCTTC. Encoded protein: CASSSRGDSSYGYTF.

The chain links TRBV18 to TRBJ1-1; D unclear. Trimming removed 3 bases from V and 2 bases from J, with 13 bases in between. This CDR3 is built from 15 residues. CDR1 is KGHSH, CDR2 LQKENI, per germline. The CDR3: CASSPIYNSNTEAFF. CDR3 DNA sequence: TGTGCCAGCTCACCTATTTACAACTCCAACACTGAAGCTTTCTTT.

This chain uses TRBV4-3 with TRBJ1-4; 7 nucleotides match TRBD1. The CDR3 totals 15 residues. Germline V lookup: CDR1 LGHNA, CDR2 YSLEER. The J segment lost 7 bases and the V segment lost 1 base, leaving 6 bases of the junction unmatched. CDR3 DNA: TGCGCCAGCAGCCAAGGGGCAGGGGGGGGTGAAAAACTGTTTTTT. Translating it yields CASSQGAGGGEKLFF.